Listed below are T cell receptor beta chains from one sample, sequenced in a study of CD8 T cells in ankylosing spondylitis. TCRdb reprocessed the 5' RACE reads via MiXCR and lists one record per CDR3 protein. Here the sample spans 300,000 to 400,000 distinct CDR3 sequences, roughly 12% being singletons. The sample taken for sequencing was blood, either unsorted or a sorted T cell fraction (not recorded which). All receptors come from a female donor with ankylosing spondylitis or in good health (not recorded which). Each CDR3 is given with its conserved first and last residue. A D gene is named only where the DNA matches it firmly. Clone size is shown for a subset of rows, as once, few, many or a class of expanded clone.

j_call v_call clone_size d_call cdr3_length cdr3_nt cdr3_aa
TRBJ1-6 TRBV28 many - 14 TGTGCCAGCAGCTACAGGTCCCGCAATTCACCCCTCCACTTT CASSYRSRNSPLHF
TRBJ1-1 TRBV28 few TRBD1 16 TGTGCCAGCAGTTTATCAGGGGGTATATTAAACACTGAAGCTTTCTTT CASSLSGGILNTEAFF
TRBJ2-7 TRBV6-6 many - 14 TGTGCCAGCAGGAGCCGGGACGGCCTCTACGAGCAGTACTTC CASRSRDGLYEQYF
TRBJ2-7 TRBV7-8 many - 14 TGTGCCAGCAGCTTATATGTCGGCACCTACGAGCAGTACTTC CASSLYVGTYEQYF
TRBJ2-1 TRBV28 - TRBD1 15 TGTGCCAGCAGTTTAGGGACAGGGGTGGGCAATGAGCAGTTCTTC CASSLGTGVGNEQFF
TRBJ2-3 TRBV24-1 - TRBD2 17 TGTGCCACCAGTGATTTGTCGCTAGCGGGGTCCACAGATACGCAGTATTTT CATSDLSLAGSTDTQYF
TRBJ2-2 TRBV28 - - 13 TGTGCCAGCAGTCATGAGTCGACCGGGGAGCTGTTTTTT CASSHESTGELFF
TRBJ2-2 TRBV6-2/TRBV6-3 - - 17 TGTGCCAGCAGTTACCCAACACTAGGGTCGAACACCGGGGAGCTGTTTTTT CASSYPTLGSNTGELFF
TRBJ1-3 TRBV5-1 many - 13 TGCGCCAGCAGCTTGTCCCCTGGAAACACCATATATTTT CASSLSPGNTIYF
TRBJ1-5 TRBV20-1 many - 13 TGCAGTGCTAAGGGGACTTACAATCAGCCCCAGCATTTT CSAKGTYNQPQHF
TRBJ1-5 TRBV5-5 few - 15 TGTGCCAGCAGCTTGCGACAGGAGAGCAATCAGCCCCAGCATTTT CASSLRQESNQPQHF
TRBJ2-7 TRBV5-5 many - 15 TGTGCCAGCAGCTTTGGATACAGGTCCCCCGACGAGCAGTACTTC CASSFGYRSPDEQYF
TRBJ2-1 TRBV5-1 many TRBD2 17 TGCGCCAGCAGCACCCGCCGGGGACTAGCGGGGTACGATGAGCAGTTCTTC CASSTRRGLAGYDEQFF
TRBJ1-5 TRBV15 medium-sized TRBD1 15 TGTGCCACCAGCCCTCGACAGGGGGGGTATCAGCCCCAGCATTTT CATSPRQGGYQPQHF
TRBJ2-5 TRBV14 few - 14 TGTGCCAGCAGCAAAAACGGGGTCGGAGAGACCCAGTACTTC CASSKNGVGETQYF
TRBJ2-7 TRBV5-1 many TRBD1 14 TGCGCCAGCAGCACCGGGACAGTGCGGTACGAGCAGTACTTC CASSTGTVRYEQYF
TRBJ2-5 TRBV5-1 many - 13 TGCGCCAGCAGCTTGGACAGGGCTGAGACCCAGTACTTC CASSLDRAETQYF
TRBJ2-2 TRBV25-1 many - 12 TGTGCCACCAATCTTAACACCGGGGAGCTGTTTTTT CATNLNTGELFF
TRBJ2-3 TRBV7-2 many TRBD2 13 TGTGCCAGCAGCTATAGCGGGCCATATACGCAGTATTTT CASSYSGPYTQYF
TRBJ2-1 TRBV5-4 - - 15 TGTGCCAGCAGCGGGCGGGACAGCCTTTACAATGAGCAGTTCTTC CASSGRDSLYNEQFF
TRBJ2-1 TRBV7-2 few TRBD2 15 TGTGCCAGCAGCTTTCCCGGACTAGCGGGATGGGAGCAGTTCTTC CASSFPGLAGWEQFF
TRBJ2-7 TRBV29-1 many - 13 TGCAGCGTTGAGGGCCAGGGGAACTACGAGCAGTACTTC CSVEGQGNYEQYF
TRBJ2-7 TRBV20-1 many - 11 TGCAGTGCCCGGCGGGGTTACGAGCAGTACTTC CSARRGYEQYF
TRBJ2-4 TRBV12-3/TRBV12-4 many TRBD2 15 TGTGCCAGCAGTCCCGGGGTAGCGGGAGTGAACATTCAGTACTTC CASSPGVAGVNIQYF
TRBJ2-2 TRBV18 - - 14 TGTGCCAGCTCAAAAAATGTGAACACCGGGGAGCTGTTTTTT CASSKNVNTGELFF
TRBJ1-5 TRBV5-5 - TRBD1 14 TGTGCCAGCAGCTGGGACAGGAATAATCAGCCCCAGCATTTT CASSWDRNNQPQHF
TRBJ2-7 TRBV3-1 few - 12 TGTGCCAGCAGCCAAGTTAGATACGAGCAGTACTTC CASSQVRYEQYF
TRBJ2-5 TRBV20-1 - TRBD1 15 TGCAGTGCTGATACAGGGGGCACGGCCCAAGAGACCCAGTACTTC CSADTGGTAQETQYF
TRBJ1-1 TRBV6-1 - - 13 TGTGCCATTCCCGAGGCCGGTCGCACTGAAGCTTTCTTT CAIPEAGRTEAFF
TRBJ2-5 TRBV20-1 - - 14 TGCAGTGCTAGAGATCGGTCTAGTCAAAAGACCCAGTACTTT CSARDRSSQKTQYF
TRBJ1-1 TRBV6-4 few - 13 TGTGCCAGCAGGCTCCATCCAAACACTGAAGCTTTCTTT CASRLHPNTEAFF
TRBJ2-7 TRBV20-1 many - 14 TGCAGTGCTAGCGGACAGACAAGCTCCTACGAGCAGTACTTC CSASGQTSSYEQYF
TRBJ2-1 TRBV5-1 many - 15 TGCGCCAGCAGCTTGGCGGGTCCCCAGCACAATGAGCAGTTCTTC CASSLAGPQHNEQFF
TRBJ2-7 TRBV5-1 many - 14 TGCGCCAGCAGCGCCCAGACCGAGCTCTACGAGCAGTACTTC CASSAQTELYEQYF
TRBJ1-2 TRBV4-2 many - 15 TGTGCCAGCAGCCAAGATAGATTGTCAGGGGTTGGCTACACCTTC CASSQDRLSGVGYTF
TRBJ2-4 TRBV27 many TRBD1 19 TGTGCCAGCAGCCATGTTAGACAGGGGGATACGGGAACCAAAAACATTCAGTACTTC CASSHVRQGDTGTKNIQYF
TRBJ2-3 TRBV7-8 once TRBD1 16 TGTGCCAGCAGCCCGAAGACAGGGGGCCGGGGAGATACGCAGTATTTT CASSPKTGGRGDTQYF
TRBJ2-1 TRBV18 few TRBD2 17 TGTGCCAGCTCTAAGGGACTAGCGGGAGGCTCCTACAATGAGCAGTTCTTC CASSKGLAGGSYNEQFF
TRBJ2-2 TRBV5-1 few TRBD1 17 TGCGCCAGCAGCTTGGGAGCGACAGGGGGCGGCACCGGGGAGCTGTTTTTT CASSLGATGGGTGELFF
TRBJ1-1 TRBV11-2 few - 12 TGTGCCAGCAGCTCAACCAGCTCCGGAGCTTTCTTT CASSSTSSGAFF
TRBJ1-1 TRBV20-1 many TRBD1 15 TGCAGTGCTACAAACAGGGGATCGGTGAACACTGAAGCTTTCTTT CSATNRGSVNTEAFF
TRBJ2-7 TRBV6-5 many - 15 TGTGCCAGCAGTTACTCGCCGGGGGCCGCTTACGAGCAGTACTTC CASSYSPGAAYEQYF
TRBJ2-1 TRBV28 few - 16 TGTGCCAGCAGTCCCACCGGACAGGCAAGGGAGGGGGAGCAGTTCTTC CASSPTGQAREGEQFF
TRBJ2-7 TRBV6-1 - TRBD2 15 TGTGCCAGCAGCCTGCCGGGACTAGCGGTCGCACAGCAGTACTTC CASSLPGLAVAQQYF
TRBJ2-4 TRBV6-1 many - 16 TGTGCCAGCAGTGAAGGTGCCCCCTCCCAGCAAAACATTCAGTACTTC CASSEGAPSQQNIQYF
TRBJ1-2 TRBV6-5 - - 12 TGTGCCAGCAGTTACTGGGCTGGGGGCTACACCTTC CASSYWAGGYTF
TRBJ2-1 TRBV29-1 many - 13 TGCAGCGGTTGGGGACCTCAGAACAATGAGCAGTTCTTC CSGWGPQNNEQFF
TRBJ1-3 TRBV5-1 many - 15 TGCGCCAGCAGCGTGACAGCGGGGGTAGGAAACACCATATATTTT CASSVTAGVGNTIYF
TRBJ2-3 TRBV7-2 - - 14 TGTGCCAGCAGCCGAAGTCCAGGGACAGATACGCAGTATTTT CASSRSPGTDTQYF
TRBJ1-4 TRBV28 many - 13 TGTGCCAGCAGAACAGGGCAGGAGGAAAAACTGTTTTTT CASRTGQEEKLFF
TRBJ2-1 TRBV20-1 many TRBD1 14 TGCAGTGCTGGCGACAGGGGTCAAGGGAGTGAGCAGTTCTTC CSAGDRGQGSEQFF
TRBJ1-3 TRBV5-5 many - 16 TGTGCCAGCAGCTTGACGGAGGGGATCACTGGAAACACCATATATTTT CASSLTEGITGNTIYF
TRBJ2-3 TRBV5-1 - TRBD2 15 TGCGCCAGCACCATAACTAGCGGGGAGACAGATACGCAGTATTTT CASTITSGETDTQYF